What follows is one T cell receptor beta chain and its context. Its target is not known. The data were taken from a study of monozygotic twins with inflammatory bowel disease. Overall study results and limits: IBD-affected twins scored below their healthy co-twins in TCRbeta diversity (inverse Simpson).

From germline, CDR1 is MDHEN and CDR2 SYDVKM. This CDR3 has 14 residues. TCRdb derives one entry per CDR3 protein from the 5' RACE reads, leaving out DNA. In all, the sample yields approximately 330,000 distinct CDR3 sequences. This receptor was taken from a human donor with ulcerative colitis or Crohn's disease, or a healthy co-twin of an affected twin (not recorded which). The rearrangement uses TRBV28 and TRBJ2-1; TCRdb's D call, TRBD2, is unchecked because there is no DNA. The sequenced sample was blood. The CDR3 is CASSLFGTPNEQFF. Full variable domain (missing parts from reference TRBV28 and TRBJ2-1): DVKVTQSSRYLVKRTGEKVFLECVQDMDHENMFWYRQDPGLGLRLIYFSYDVKMKEKGDIPEGYSVSREKKERFSLILESASTNQTSMYLCASSLFGTPNEQFFGPGTRLTVL.